This T cell receptor beta chain was identified during a study of monozygotic twins with inflammatory bowel disease. Study-level findings and limits: No detectable difference in repertoire similarity separated concordant from discordant twins, possibly as a result of limited power. Fewer clonotypes were shared with others by IBD patients than by healthy twins, especially with disease activity.

Each sample had eight separate cDNA synthesis reactions. Template switching introduced UMIs that contain a 6-nucleotide sample barcode. One entry per CDR3 protein, without DNA, is what TCRdb gives after re-calling the 5' RACE reads. Here the sample table reports more than 120,000 distinct CDR3 sequences. The CDR3 consists of 15 residues. Germline assignment: CDR1 SGHRS and CDR2 YFSETQ. On this clonotype: Its antigen is not known.

The sequencing sample was made of blood. This receptor was identified in a human donor with ulcerative colitis or Crohn's disease, or a healthy co-twin of an affected twin (not recorded which). This chain connects TRBV5-1 to TRBJ1-2; TCRdb designates TRBD1, a call that cannot be tested without DNA. This CDR3 reads CASSTSTGGNYGYTF. Looking up the rest from reference TRBV5-1 and TRBJ1-2 gives the full variable domain: KAGVTQTPRYLIKTRGQQVTLSCSPISGHRSVSWYQQTPGQGLQFLFEYFSETQRNKGNFPGRFSGRQFSNSRSEMNVSTLELGDSALYLCASSTSTGGNYGYTFGSGTRLTVV.